Shown below are 18 T cell receptor beta chains from a single sample sequenced in a study of cytomegalovirus exposure and HLA in healthy donors. Primers for the PCR totalled 60 Vbeta and 13 Jbeta. The method was immunoSEQ multiplex PCR; TCRdb's version includes in-frame clones alone and lacks a portion of them. The repertoire holds 85,000 to 100,000 clones, with about 80% as singletons. The specimen was PBMCs. The receptors derive from a female donor in good health and CMV-seropositive.

The chain uses TRBV5-6 and TRBJ1-1, with D perhaps TRBD1 (6 bases). CDR1 is SGHDT and CDR2 is YYEEEE in the germline V gene. The V and J ends lost 0 bases and 3 bases respectively, with 9 bases between them. The CDR3 length is 14 residues. The CDR3: CASSLGGTYTEAFF. The CDR3 coding sequence is TGTGCCAGCAGCTTGGGGGGGACATACACTGAAGCTTTCTTT.

V and J are TRBV19 and TRBJ1-6, with 10 bases fitting TRBD1. The germline V gene has CDR1 LNHDA and CDR2 SQIVND (reference sequence). The V and J ends lost 6 bases and 6 bases, in that order; junction bases with no gene match: 11. CDR3 size: 17 residues. The CDR3 is CASRVQGQGMSNSPLHF. Here the CDR3 DNA reads TGTGCCAGTAGAGTCCAGGGACAGGGGATGAGTAATTCACCCCTCCACTTT. Looking up the rest from reference TRBV19 and TRBJ1-6 gives the full variable domain: DGGITQSPKYLFRKEGQNVTLSCEQNLNHDAMYWYRQDPGQGLRLIYYSQIVNDFQKGDIAEGYSVSREKKESFPLTVTSAQKNPTAFYLCASRVQGQGMSNSPLHFGNGTRLTVT.

This clone was seen more than once but under ten times. V usage is TRBV5-1 and J usage is TRBJ2-7, with TRBD2 identical over 11 bases. V lost 4 bases and J lost 3; bases outside the gene matches: 3. Germline V lookup: CDR1 SGHRS, CDR2 YFSETQ. CDR3 size: 14 residues. CDR3 sequence (DNA): TGCGCCAGCAGCGCGGGGACTAGCGGCTACGAGCAGTACTTC. It specifies CASSAGTSGYEQYF.

This chain connects TRBV4-1 to TRBJ1-5, with D hard to call. CDR3 length: 16 amino acids. The V gene lost 1 base and the J gene lost 5 bases, with 15 bases spanning the gap. Germline V gene sequence: CDR1 MGHRA, CDR2 YSYEKL. The CDR3 sequence is CASSQARLHPYQPQHF. Written as DNA, the CDR3 is TGCGCCAGCAGCCAAGCCCGATTACATCCCTATCAGCCCCAGCATTTT.

This clone was recorded a few times. The chain carries TRBV19 and TRBJ1-2; 7 bases map to TRBD1. Per the germline V gene, CDR1 is LNHDA and CDR2 is SQIVND (reference sequence). CDR3 length equals 15 residues. With V trimmed by 4 bases and J by 1 base, 6 bases remained unmatched. The CDR3 DNA reads as TGTGCCAGTAGTACCGACAGGGACAATAACTATGGCTACACCTTC. Residues: CASSTDRDNNYGYTF.

This rearrangement joins TRBV6-1 to TRBJ2-1; the match to TRBD2 covers 9 bases. With 2 bases clipped from V and 4 bases from J, the junction kept 6 bases outside the gene matches. Germline loops: CDR1 MNHNS, CDR2 SASEGT. This CDR3 spans 16 amino acids. CDR3 residues: CASSELELAGYNEQFF. The CDR3 DNA follows: TGTGCCAGCAGTGAACTGGAACTAGCGGGTTACAATGAGCAGTTCTTC.

This rearrangement joins TRBV14 to TRBJ1-2; D remains unclear. Trimming removed 4 bases from V and 4 bases from J, with 13 bases in between. CDR1 SGHDN and CDR2 FVKESK come from the germline V gene. The CDR3 totals 14 residues. In DNA form, the CDR3 reads TGTGCCAGCAGCCCCCCGGAGGTCGGCTATGGCTACACCTTC. Translated, it gives CASSPPEVGYGYTF.

The chain links TRBV29-1 to TRBJ1-4, with 7 bases that match TRBD1. Trimming cost V 1 base and J 6 bases; bases outside gene matches: 5. Germline CDR1 and CDR2: SQVTM and ANQGSEA. There are 14 residues in the CDR3. CDR3 sequence reads: CSVEGTGADEKLFF. The CDR3 nucleotides read TGCAGCGTTGAAGGGACAGGCGCTGATGAAAAACTGTTTTTT.

The V and J genes are TRBV29-1 and TRBJ2-3; a weak D match, TRBD1 (7 bases). CDR1 SQVTM and CDR2 ANQGSEA come from the germline V gene. The CDR3 length is 14 residues. Trimming removed 4 bases from V and 2 bases from J, with 13 bases in between. The CDR3 region is CSVGRGVDTDTQYF. The CDR3 nucleotides are TGCAGCGTTGGCAGGGGGGTAGACACAGATACGCAGTATTTT.

The chain joins TRBV5-1 to TRBJ2-7, with unresolved D. Trimming stripped 1 base from V and 4 bases from J, with 12 bases between. The CDR3 has 14 amino acids. Per germline, CDR1 SGHRS and CDR2 YFSETQ. The CDR3 loop reads CASSLSRNNYEQYF. The CDR3, as DNA: TGCGCCAGCAGCTTGTCCAGGAATAATTACGAGCAGTACTTC.

The chain links TRBV2 to TRBJ2-7; TRBD2 matches at 8 bases. Germline CDR1 SNHLY, CDR2 FYNNEI. Unmatched junction bases numbered 8, after V lost 6 bases and J lost 4 bases. This CDR3 is built from 14 residues. The CDR3 DNA reads as TGTGCCAGCAGATCTACTAGCGGACCTTACGAGCAGTACTTC. It yields the protein CASRSTSGPYEQYF.

The V gene is TRBV19, the J gene TRBJ2-1; tentatively, D is TRBD2 (7 bases). Looked up from germline, CDR1 is LNHDA and CDR2 is SQIVND (reference sequence). This CDR3 contains 16 residues. Trimming stripped 7 bases from V and 2 bases from J, with 18 bases between. The CDR3 nucleotides are TGTGCCAGTACTCGGACAGCGGGACCAGCCTACAATGAGCAGTTCTTC. Protein product: CASTRTAGPAYNEQFF.

This chain joins TRBV28 and TRBJ2-3; 8 bases line up with TRBD2. Germline V CDR1 and CDR2: MDHEN, SYDVKM. The length of the CDR3 is 17 residues. Trimming cost V 2 bases and J 4 bases; bases outside gene matches: 11. This CDR3 reads CASSLLLESGSPDTQYF. The CDR3 nucleotides are TGTGCCAGCAGTTTACTATTGGAGAGCGGGAGTCCAGATACGCAGTATTTT.

The chain uses TRBV7-9 and TRBJ2-3, with D perhaps matching TRBD1 (5 bases). This CDR3 contains 16 residues. The V end was cut by 4 bases, the J end by 0 bases, with 14 bases between. The germline gives CDR1 SEHNR, CDR2 FQNEAQ (reference sequence). The CDR3 loop reads CASSSNQGFSTDTQYF. The CDR3, as DNA: TGTGCCAGCAGCTCGAATCAGGGTTTTAGCACAGATACGCAGTATTTT.

The chain carries TRBV20-1 and TRBJ2-5; D is unclear. Germline CDR1 reads DFQATT; CDR2 reads SNEGSKA (reference sequence). V lost 6 bases, J lost 1 base, and 6 bases lay in between. The CDR3 totals 11 residues. CDR3 residues: CSAEAQETQYF. In DNA form, the CDR3 reads TGCAGTGCCGAGGCCCAAGAGACCCAGTACTTC.

This chain uses TRBV30 with TRBJ2-5; D unresolved. The J call may be in error: the DNA end matches TRBJ2-7 better. The CDR3 has 13 residues. Germline-derived CDR1 and CDR2 are GTSNPN and SVGIG (reference sequence). Here the CDR3 reads CAWSGYSSYEQYF. The CDR3, as DNA: TGTGCCTGGAGCGGATACAGCTCCTACGAGCAGTACTTC.

V gene TRBV7-9 combines with J gene TRBJ1-2, with 7 bases lining up with TRBD1. Germline-derived CDR1 and CDR2 are SEHNR and FQNEAQ (reference sequence). With V trimmed by 1 base and J by 4 bases, 3 bases remained unmatched. This CDR3 spans 14 amino acids. The CDR3 nucleotides are TGTGCCAGCAGCTTAGGGACAGGCTCCTATGGCTACACCTTC. This gives the protein CASSLGTGSYGYTF.

This rearrangement joins TRBV7-3 to TRBJ2-2, with TRBD2 identical over 7 bases. V was pared by 2 bases and J by 1 base, with 1 base of the junction left unmatched. The length of the CDR3 is 15 residues. The germline CDR1 and CDR2 sequences are SGHTA and FQGTGA. As DNA, the CDR3 is TGTGCCAGCAGCTTATCTAGCGGGAACACCGGGGAGCTGTTTTTT. The encoded protein is CASSLSSGNTGELFF.